This TCR beta chain comes out of a study of OX40 agonist ivuxolimab in advanced cancers. Overall study findings and caveats: CD4+ and CD8+ blood T cells expanded clonally by week 6 at 0.1 to 3.0 mg/kg. On average, a greater number of expanded clones characterised CD8+ T cells relative to CD4+.

The CDR3 has 14 amino acids. Per germline, CDR1 SGDLS and CDR2 YYNGEE. Unmatched junction bases numbered 4, after V lost 3 bases and J lost 4 bases. Concerning this clone: As yet, its antigen is unknown.

Assay: immunoSEQ multiplex PCR; the TCRdb copy retains only in-frame clones and omits some. The sample yields 72,000 or so clones, about 90% seen once. The chain joins TRBV9 to TRBJ2-3, with 8 bases that match TRBD2. This clonotype was obtained from an adult with an advanced solid tumor such as melanoma, head and neck, liver or kidney cancer. The material sequenced was CD4+ or CD8+ T cells sorted from blood, taken in a trial of the OX40 agonist ivuxolimab. CDR3 in amino acids: CASSASGGPDTQYF. CDR3 DNA sequence: TGTGCCAGCAGCGCCAGCGGGGGCCCAGATACGCAGTATTTT.